The 19 T cell receptor beta chains given below trace back to one sample, sequenced in a study of cytomegalovirus exposure and HLA in healthy donors (dated by TCRdb to between 2016 and 2019). The library relied on the immunoSEQ multiplex PCR assay. A mixture of 60 forward primers for TCR Vbeta segments and 13 reverse primers for TCR Jbeta segments was used in the multiplex PCR. Not all clones reach the TCRdb copy of this immuneACCESS table, which keeps in-frame sequences only. Checked studies attribute under half of the gap to unresolved V genes and leave the rest unexplained. The sample yields some 170,000 clones; about 80% were counted once. The ten largest account for about 9.1% of the sample. Sequencing was done on a sample of PBMCs. These receptor sequences come from a man aged 18 to 30 in good health and CMV-seropositive.

The rearrangement uses TRBV29-1 and TRBJ2-5, with no clear D. The DNA matches TRBJ2-7 better at its end, which makes the J call doubtful. The germline V gene encodes CDR1 SQVTM and CDR2 ANQGSEA. The CDR3 contains 11 residues. CDR3 bases: TGCAGCGTCCTTCTCTCCTACGAGCAGTACTTC. Protein product: CSVLLSYEQYF.

This clone was seen only a few times. This sequence joins TRBV19 and TRBJ2-7; 8 bases align to TRBD1. The germline CDR1 and CDR2 sequences are LNHDA and SQIVND (reference sequence). This CDR3 is 14 amino acids long. J was trimmed by 2 bases and V by 6 bases; bases with no gene match: 6. The CDR3 DNA sequence: TGTGCCAGTAGCCCCGGACAGGGCCCCTACGAGCAGTACTTC. Protein product: CASSPGQGPYEQYF.

In DNA form, the CDR3 reads TGCGCCAGCAGCCTAGGACTAGCGGGAGGTTCCTACAATGAGCAGTTCTTC. This codes for CASSLGLAGGSYNEQFF. The V call is TRBV5-1, the J call TRBJ2-1, with TRBD2 identical over 14 bases. The junction had 4 bases not matched to a gene; V was cut back by 4 bases and J by 1 base. Germline CDR1 reads SGHRS; CDR2 reads YFSETQ. The CDR3 is made up of 17 amino acids.

This chain links TRBV28 with TRBJ1-2; D call uncertain. Germline CDR1 and CDR2: MDHEN and SYDVKM. V was trimmed by 4 bases and J by 1 base, leaving 4 bases between them. This CDR3 has 12 amino acids. The DNA of the CDR3 is TGTGCCAGCAGTTCCCGTAACTATGGCTACACCTTC. Translated: CASSSRNYGYTF.

The chain joins TRBV7-9 to TRBJ2-1, with D perhaps TRBD2 (6 bases). With 11 bases removed from V and 7 bases from J, the gap between germline ends came to 12 bases. CDR3 length equals 11 residues. Germline V gene data show CDR1 as SEHNR and CDR2 as FQNEAQ (reference sequence). The CDR3 coding sequence is TGTGCCCTGTTGCGGGAAAATGAGCAGTTCTTC. Amino acid sequence: CALLRENEQFF.

The V call is TRBV7-2, the J call TRBJ1-1, with 7 bases lining up with TRBD1. Germline V lookup: CDR1 SGHTA, CDR2 FQGNSA. J was trimmed by 7 bases and V by 2 bases; bases with no gene match: 7. This CDR3 has 14 residues. This CDR3 is CASSLHGQVVEAFF. For the CDR3, the DNA is TGTGCCAGCAGCTTACATGGACAGGTGGTTGAAGCTTTCTTT. Combining the CDR3 with reference TRBV7-2 and TRBJ1-1 gives the whole variable domain GAGVSQSPSNKVTEKGKDVELRCDPISGHTALYWYRQSLGQGLEFLIYFQGNSAPDKSGLPSDRFSAERTGGSVSTLTIQRTQQEDSAVYLCASSLHGQVVEAFFGQGTRLTVV.

The chain combines TRBV9 with TRBJ2-5; TRBD2 matches 7 bases. V lost 0 bases to trimming and J lost 5 bases; unmatched junction nucleotides: 25. The CDR3 has 21 amino acids. Germline V CDR1 and CDR2: SGDLS, YYNGEE. DNA for the CDR3: TGTGCCAGCAGCGTAGGGGAGGGGTTTAGGAGTGGGAGACCCTTTGGGGAGACCCAGTACTTC. Encoded protein: CASSVGEGFRSGRPFGETQYF.

The genes are TRBV4-3 and TRBJ2-1, with D unclear. Germline loops: CDR1 LGHNA, CDR2 YSLEER. The V end was cut by 4 bases, the J end by 5 bases, with 9 bases between. The CDR3 has 13 amino acids. The CDR3 DNA follows: TGCGCCAGCAGCCCAGGCAACAACAATGAGCAGTTCTTC. It translates to CASSPGNNNEQFF.

The V call is TRBV5-6, the J call TRBJ1-2; 7 positions match TRBD1. CDR1 and CDR2 (germline): SGHDT, YYEEEE. The CDR3 has 15 residues. With 1 base clipped from V and 6 bases from J, the junction kept 9 bases outside the gene matches. The CDR3 bases are TGTGCCAGCAGCTTGAGGGGGCAGGGGACACATGGCTACACCTTC. Protein product: CASSLRGQGTHGYTF.

The V and J genes are TRBV7-2 and TRBJ2-2; D perhaps matches TRBD2 (6 bases). The CDR3 is made up of 14 amino acids. Trimming cost V 5 bases and J 5 bases, with 12 bases left between them. Per germline, CDR1 SGHTA and CDR2 FQGNSA. The DNA of the CDR3 is TGTGCCAGCAGCCATACCCGGGGGACCGGGGAGCTGTTTTTT. It codes for CASSHTRGTGELFF.

The genes are TRBV5-1 and TRBJ1-2; perhaps TRBD1 as D (5 bases). The V end was cut by 1 base, the J end by 5 bases, with 12 bases between. CDR1 is SGHRS and CDR2 is YFSETQ in the germline V gene. There are 14 residues in the CDR3. The chain's CDR3 is CASSLPGQEYGYTF. The CDR3 DNA sequence: TGCGCCAGCAGCTTGCCCGGACAAGAATATGGCTACACCTTC.

V is TRBV27 and J is TRBJ2-1; perhaps TRBD1 as D (6 bases). V lost 3 bases and J lost 3, with 12 bases in between. Germline assignment: CDR1 MNHEY and CDR2 SMNVEV (reference sequence). This CDR3 contains 15 residues. The CDR3 bases are TGTGCCAGCAGTTTTAGACGGGACAACTACAATGAGCAGTTCTTC. It is translated as CASSFRRDNYNEQFF.

The chain has TRBV7-8 and TRBJ1-5, with 7 bases aligning to TRBD1. V lost 1 base and J lost 0; bases outside the gene matches: 9. CDR1 and CDR2 from the germline V gene are SGHVS and FQNEAQ. The CDR3 has 18 amino acids. In DNA form, the CDR3 reads TGTGCCAGCAGCTTAGACAGGGGAGGATTGGATAGCAATCAGCCCCAGCATTTT. This gives the protein CASSLDRGGLDSNQPQHF. The whole variable domain, filled in from reference TRBV7-8 and TRBJ1-5, reads GAGVSQSPRYKVAKRGQDVALRCDPISGHVSLFWYQQALGQGPEFLTYFQNEAQLDKSGLPSDRFFAERPEGSVSTLKIQRTQQEDSAVYLCASSLDRGGLDSNQPQHFGDGTRLSIL.

The chain carries TRBV4-1 and TRBJ1-4; D not certain. This CDR3 has 12 amino acids. Looked up from germline, CDR1 is MGHRA and CDR2 is YSYEKL. V was pared by 4 bases and J by 11 bases, with 11 bases between. CDR3 protein: CASSPRVEKLFF. The CDR3, as DNA: TGCGCCAGCAGCCCTCGAGTCGAGAAACTGTTTTTT.

The chain carries TRBV19 and TRBJ1-2; D is uncertain. V was pared by 3 bases and J by 4 bases, with 9 bases between. Germline V gene sequence: CDR1 LNHDA, CDR2 SQIVND (reference sequence). The CDR3 is 13 amino acids. CDR3 residues: CASSIGRFYGYTF. As DNA, the CDR3 is TGTGCCAGTAGTATCGGTCGGTTCTATGGCTACACCTTC.

The chain uses TRBV5-1 and TRBJ1-1; maybe TRBD1 (5 bases). The CDR3 length is 14 residues. The germline V gene encodes CDR1 SGHRS and CDR2 YFSETQ. V lost 2 bases, J lost 3 bases, and 11 bases lay in between. For the CDR3, the DNA is TGCGCCAGCAGCTTAGGCAGGGATCACACTGAAGCTTTCTTT. This codes for CASSLGRDHTEAFF.

The chain has TRBV5-6 and TRBJ2-3, with a possible D match to TRBD1 (6 bases). CDR1 and CDR2 from the germline V gene are SGHDT and YYEEEE. V lost 1 base and J 1 base, leaving 7 bases between the germline ends. The CDR3 extends over 14 amino acids. In nucleotides, the CDR3 is TGTGCCAGCAGCTTGCGACAGGGCACAGATACGCAGTATTTT. Translated: CASSLRQGTDTQYF.

The chain recombines TRBV9 with TRBJ1-2, with D possibly being TRBD1 (6 bases). The germline CDR1 and CDR2 sequences are SGDLS and YYNGEE. The length of the CDR3 is 17 residues. V gave up 4 bases and J gave up 4 bases, with 23 bases separating them. For the CDR3, the DNA is TGTGCCAGCAGCCCGAGAGGGGGACCATACGGTGGCTATGGCTACACCTTC. Translated: CASSPRGGPYGGYGYTF.

The DNA of the CDR3 is TGTGCCAGCAAAACGGCACCGGACTTCTCCTACAATGAGCAGTTCTTC. The encoded protein is CASKTAPDFSYNEQFF. This chain links TRBV7-2 with TRBJ2-1; possibly TRBD2 for D (5 bases). CDR1 and CDR2 from the germline V gene are SGHTA and FQGNSA. The CDR3 loop spans 16 amino acids. Trimming removed 7 bases at V and 0 bases at J, with 16 bases between.